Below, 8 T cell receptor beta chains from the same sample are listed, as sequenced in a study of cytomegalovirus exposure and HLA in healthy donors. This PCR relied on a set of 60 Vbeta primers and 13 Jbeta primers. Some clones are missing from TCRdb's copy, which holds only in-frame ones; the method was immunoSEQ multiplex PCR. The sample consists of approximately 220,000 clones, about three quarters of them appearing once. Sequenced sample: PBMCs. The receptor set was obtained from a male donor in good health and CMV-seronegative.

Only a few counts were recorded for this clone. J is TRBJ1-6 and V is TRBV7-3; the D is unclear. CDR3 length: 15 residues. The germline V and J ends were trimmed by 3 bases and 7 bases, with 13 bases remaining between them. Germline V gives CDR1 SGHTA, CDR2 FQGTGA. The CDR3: CASSFHSDSNSPLHF. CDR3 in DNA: TGTGCCAGCAGCTTTCACAGTGATTCAAATTCACCCCTCCACTTT.

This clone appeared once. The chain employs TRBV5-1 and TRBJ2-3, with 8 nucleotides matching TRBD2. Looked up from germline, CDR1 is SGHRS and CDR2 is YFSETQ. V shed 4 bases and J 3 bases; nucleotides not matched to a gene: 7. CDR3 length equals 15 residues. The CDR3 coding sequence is TGCGCCAGCAGCCCAGCGGGAGAAAGGACAGATACGCAGTATTTT. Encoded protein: CASSPAGERTDTQYF. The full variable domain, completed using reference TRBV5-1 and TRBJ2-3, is KAGVTQTPRYLIKTRGQQVTLSCSPISGHRSVSWYQQTPGQGLQFLFEYFSETQRNKGNFPGRFSGRQFSNSRSEMNVSTLELGDSALYLCASSPAGERTDTQYFGPGTRLTVL.

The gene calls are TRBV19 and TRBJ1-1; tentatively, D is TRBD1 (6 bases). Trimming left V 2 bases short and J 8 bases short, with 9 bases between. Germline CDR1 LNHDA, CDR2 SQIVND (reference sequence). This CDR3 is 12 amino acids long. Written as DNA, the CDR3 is TGTGCCAGTAGTATAAGGGGGGGAGAAGCTTTCTTT. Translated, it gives CASSIRGGEAFF.

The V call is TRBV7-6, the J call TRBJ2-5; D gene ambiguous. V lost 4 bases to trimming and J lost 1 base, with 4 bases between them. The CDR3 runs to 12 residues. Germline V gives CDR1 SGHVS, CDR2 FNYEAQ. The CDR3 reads CASSSIQETQYF. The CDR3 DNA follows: TGTGCCAGCAGCTCCATCCAAGAGACCCAGTACTTC. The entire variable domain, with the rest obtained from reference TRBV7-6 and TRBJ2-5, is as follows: GAGVSQSPRYKVTKRGQDVALRCDPISGHVSLYWYRQALGQGPEFLTYFNYEAQQDKSGLPNDRFSAERPEGSISTLTIQRTEQRDSAMYRCASSSIQETQYFGPGTRLLVL.

The CDR3 protein is CASTYGGSEQFF. CDR3 bases: TGTGCCAGCACCTACGGCGGCAGTGAGCAGTTCTTC. V usage is TRBV6-5 and J usage is TRBJ2-1; D ambiguous. Between the trimmed V and J ends, which lost 7 bases and 9 bases, there was a span of 13 bases. The length of the CDR3 is 12 residues. Germline-derived CDR1 and CDR2 are MNHEY and SVGAGI.

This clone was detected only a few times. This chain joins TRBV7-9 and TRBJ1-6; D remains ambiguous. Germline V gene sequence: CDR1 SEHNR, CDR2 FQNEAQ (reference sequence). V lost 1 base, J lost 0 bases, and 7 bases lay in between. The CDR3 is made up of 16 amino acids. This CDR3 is CASSLEQPSYNSPLHF. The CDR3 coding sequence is TGTGCCAGCAGCTTAGAACAGCCCTCCTATAATTCACCCCTCCACTTT.

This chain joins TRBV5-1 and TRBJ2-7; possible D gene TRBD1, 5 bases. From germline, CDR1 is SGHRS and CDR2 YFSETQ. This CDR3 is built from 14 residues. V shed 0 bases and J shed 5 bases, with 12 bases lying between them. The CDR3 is CASSLEGWTNEQYF. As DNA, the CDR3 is TGCGCCAGCAGCTTGGAGGGGTGGACGAACGAGCAGTACTTC.

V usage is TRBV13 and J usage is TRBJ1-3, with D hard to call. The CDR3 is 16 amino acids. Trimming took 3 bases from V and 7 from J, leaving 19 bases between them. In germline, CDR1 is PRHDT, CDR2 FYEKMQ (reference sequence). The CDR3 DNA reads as TGTGCCAGCAGCTTCGTCTTATGGCCACGGGAGAACACCATATATTTT. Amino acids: CASSFVLWPRENTIYF.